Listed here is a single T cell receptor (beta chain). Its antigen remains unknown. This record belongs to a study of shared clonotypes between healthy human individuals. Study as a whole: Three plates were used per donor for CD4 naive, three for CD4 memory, two for CD8 naive and one for CD8 memory.

In the naive CD8 group, cells lacked CD45RO and were positively selected for CCR7, so terminally differentiated effector memory CD45RA+ cells were left out. Sequencing used immunoSEQ multiplex PCR; TCRdb keeps in-frame clones, though not all of them. The sample carries under 2,000,000 clones, just under 95% recorded once. Study-level results: Although depth was large, rarefaction showed that sequencing of the sorted subsets was incomplete.

The material sequenced was naive CD8+ T cells sorted from blood. This sequence originates from a young man in good health.

CDR3 sequence (DNA): TGTGCCATCGCGGAAACAGGGGGCACGAATGAAAAACTGTTTTTT. Protein: CAIAETGGTNEKLFF. The V call is TRBV10-3, the J call TRBJ1-4; 9 bases match TRBD1. With V trimmed by 8 bases and J by 5 bases, 9 bases remained unmatched. The CDR3 covers 15 residues. Germline assignment: CDR1 ENHRY and CDR2 SYGVKD.